Reported below is one T cell receptor (beta chain). As yet, its antigen is unknown. The sample is drawn from a study of T cell responses to AZD1222 COVID-19 vaccine. Findings and limits, study-wide: Per reports, nearly half of all spike-specific TCRs target regions that are unmutated in variants. Increases in Spike-specific TCR breadth and depth were seen after two AZD1222 doses.

Profiling relied on immunoSEQ multiplex PCR, and the TCRdb table lists in-frame clones only, not all of them. The sample lists around 150,000 clones; more than 70% were seen once. The CDR3 contains 17 residues. The V segment lost 5 bases and the J segment 4 bases; nucleotides outside the gene matches: 13. CDR1 MNHEY and CDR2 SMNVEV come from the germline V gene (reference sequence). V and J are TRBV27 and TRBJ2-7; 11 bases align to TRBD1. Source: peripheral blood, taken on day 0 of AZD1222 vaccination. The clonotype comes from an adult in good health. CDR3 amino acids: CASSPRTGGLLKYEQYF. Here the CDR3 DNA reads TGTGCCAGCAGTCCCCGGACAGGGGGCCTCCTAAAATACGAGCAGTACTTC.